One and the same sample provided the 17 T cell receptor beta chains below, sequenced in a study of blood T cells in healthy people across ages. A second PCR, run for about 7 to 12 cycles, used a sample-barcoded 5' primer plus a J-beta primer mix. TCRdb re-called the 5' RACE reads through MiXCR, storing one row per CDR3 protein. Here the sample spans fewer than 1.5 million distinct CDR3 sequences, approximately 40% being singletons. The sample comprised blood. The receptors were gathered from a woman aged 18 to 35 in good health.

The V call is TRBV20-1, the J call TRBJ2-1; TRBD2 agrees at 7 bases. The V gene's germline CDR1 is DFQATT and CDR2 SNEGSKA (reference sequence). CDR3 length: 15 amino acids. V dropped 2 bases and J dropped 6; count of bases not matched to a gene: 10. The CDR3 here is CSARSPASGPNEQFF. The CDR3 nucleotides are TGCAGTGCTAGATCCCCGGCTAGCGGTCCCAATGAGCAGTTCTTC.

The rearrangement uses TRBV6-5 and TRBJ1-2; D is uncertain. CDR1 and CDR2 (germline): MNHEY, SVGAGI. V lost 2 bases and J lost 7, with 14 bases in between. The CDR3 is 14 residues long. In DNA, the CDR3 is TGTGCCAGCAGTTACGCAAAAAAAGGGTGTGGCTACACCTTC. As protein: CASSYAKKGCGYTF.

The chain combines TRBV30 with TRBJ2-7; 12 bases line up with TRBD2. CDR3 length: 17 amino acids. Germline V lookup: CDR1 GTSNPN, CDR2 SVGIG (reference sequence). The ends lost 2 bases at V and 6 bases at J; junction bases unmatched: 14. Here the CDR3 reads CAWSPPPSGRASVEQYF. CDR3 in DNA: TGTGCCTGGAGTCCGCCTCCTAGCGGGAGGGCCTCGGTCGAGCAGTACTTC.

The chain recombines TRBV20-1 with TRBJ2-5; possible D gene TRBD1, 6 bases. The J call may be in error: the DNA end matches TRBJ2-7 better. This CDR3 is built from 13 residues. Germline V gene lookup returns CDR1 DFQATT and CDR2 SNEGSKA (reference sequence). The CDR3 sequence: CSASRQVFSEQYF. The CDR3 nucleotides read TGCAGTGCCAGTAGACAGGTCTTCAGCGAGCAGTACTTC.

V and J are TRBV10-3 and TRBJ1-1; D possibly corresponds to TRBD1 (5 bases). Trimming removed 0 bases at V and 4 bases at J, with 12 bases between. CDR3 length equals 15 residues. Germline lookup yields CDR1 ENHRY and CDR2 SYGVKD. The CDR3 DNA sequence: TGTGCCATCAGTGAGTCATTGGGGCGCGGCACTGAAGCTTTCTTT. Translation: CAISESLGRGTEAFF.

This clonotype has more than one count but fewer than ten. V usage is TRBV4-1 and J usage is TRBJ2-1, with 7 bases aligning to TRBD2. Germline values: CDR1 MGHRA, CDR2 YSYEKL. CDR3 length equals 16 residues. V dropped 6 bases and J dropped 6; count of bases not matched to a gene: 14. As DNA, the CDR3 is TGCGCCAGCAGGGAATGGGGGAGGGGATCCGCCAATGAGCAGTTCTTC. The encoded protein is CASREWGRGSANEQFF.

This chain links TRBV20-1 with TRBJ2-5, with D perhaps matching TRBD1 (5 bases). The germline CDR1 and CDR2 sequences are DFQATT and SNEGSKA (reference sequence). CDR3 length: 12 amino acids. V was trimmed by 4 bases and J by 11 bases, leaving 17 bases between them. CDR3 region: CSAIREGDEQYF. The CDR3 region has the DNA TGCAGTGCTATAAGGGAAGGGGATGAGCAGTACTTC.

The gene calls are TRBV6-5 and TRBJ1-6, with D unresolved. Trimming cost V 6 bases and J 9 bases, with 12 bases left between them. The CDR3 has 13 residues. Germline V gene lookup returns CDR1 MNHEY and CDR2 SVGAGI. The CDR3 loop reads CASRPAQGSPLHF. CDR3 bases: TGTGCCAGCAGGCCGGCCCAAGGTTCACCCCTCCACTTT.

The genes are TRBV20-1 and TRBJ2-2, with D unresolved. The V end lost 6 bases, the J end lost 5 bases, and 10 bases lay between the germline ends. Germline CDR1 and CDR2: DFQATT and SNEGSKA (reference sequence). CDR3 length equals 12 residues. CDR3 region: CSARLLTGELFF. The CDR3 coding sequence is TGCAGTGCCCGCTTATTGACCGGGGAGCTGTTTTTT.

The V gene is TRBV7-9, the J gene TRBJ2-5, with TRBD2 as a possible D gene (5 bases). CDR1 is SEHNR, CDR2 FQNEAQ, per germline (reference sequence). V was trimmed by 5 bases and J by 4 bases, leaving 26 bases between them. The CDR3 totals 18 residues. CDR3 bases: TGTGCCAGCAGCCCGCCGAGGGCCAGCGGCTTGCGTGGAGAGACCCAGTACTTC. Translating gives CASSPPRASGLRGETQYF.

This clonotype has more than one count but fewer than ten. The chain couples TRBV2 to TRBJ2-7, with D perhaps being TRBD1 or TRBD2 (6 bases each). The CDR3 runs to 11 residues. CDR1 is SNHLY and CDR2 is FYNNEI in the germline V gene. The V end was cut by 10 bases, the J end by 7 bases, with 14 bases between. CDR3 DNA: TGTGCCACAACGTGGAGGGGGGAGCAGTACTTC. Translated, it gives CATTWRGEQYF.

The chain has TRBV9 and TRBJ2-5; TRBD2 might be the D (6 bases). The CDR3 runs to 15 residues. Germline lookup yields CDR1 SGDLS and CDR2 YYNGEE. Trimming shortened V by 0 bases and J by 0 bases, and 9 bases separated the two germline ends. In DNA form, the CDR3 reads TGTGCCAGCAGCGTAGGAGGGACTCACCAAGAGACCCAGTACTTC. Protein: CASSVGGTHQETQYF.

This chain connects TRBV27 to TRBJ2-7; D is perhaps TRBD1 (5 bases). CDR1 is MNHEY and CDR2 is SMNVEV in the germline V gene (reference sequence). The CDR3 is made up of 15 amino acids. V lost 2 bases to trimming and J lost 3 bases, with 14 bases between them. The CDR3 DNA follows: TGTGCCAGCAGTTTAGCCCAAGGGGCGGACTACGAGCAGTACTTC. This translates into CASSLAQGADYEQYF.

Comments on this clonotype: A single base separates this from a much larger clone, so it may be a read error. The final CDR3 position lacks the conserved phenylalanine or tryptophan, pointing to a likely read error. The V gene is TRBV29-1, the J gene TRBJ2-5, with 7 bases identical to TRBD2. CDR3 length: 15 residues. Germline CDR1 reads SQVTM; CDR2 reads ANQGSEA. V shed 5 bases, J shed 11 bases, and the junction held 20 bases outside the gene matches. The CDR3 spells CSVTDKLGLVGEQYL. CDR3 sequence (DNA): TGCAGCGTTACCGACAAACTAGGACTAGTCGGTGAGCAGTACCTC.

The sample holds a few counts of this clonotype. V and J are TRBV20-1 and TRBJ2-2; a weak D match, TRBD2 (6 bases). This CDR3 contains 14 residues. V lost 4 bases and J lost 5, with 14 bases in between. Germline V CDR1 and CDR2: DFQATT, SNEGSKA (reference sequence). This CDR3 is CSAKGLSWTGELFF. The DNA of the CDR3 is TGCAGTGCTAAGGGACTGTCGTGGACCGGGGAGCTGTTTTTT.

The V gene is TRBV20-1, the J gene TRBJ2-1, with D unclear. This CDR3 is 14 amino acids long. In germline, CDR1 is DFQATT, CDR2 SNEGSKA (reference sequence). The V gene lost 6 bases and the J gene lost 7 bases, with 19 bases spanning the gap. CDR3 residues: CSAVRAPSQNEQFF. CDR3 nucleotide sequence: TGCAGTGCAGTCCGGGCCCCCTCCCAAAATGAGCAGTTCTTC.

The chain joins TRBV10-3 to TRBJ2-3; 8 nucleotides agree with TRBD1. After removal of 3 bases from V and 0 bases from J, the junction contained 2 bases not matched to a gene. Germline CDR1 is ENHRY and CDR2 is SYGVKD. The CDR3 runs to 15 residues. The CDR3 region has the DNA TGTGCCATCAGTGATGGACAGGGAAGCACAGATACGCAGTATTTT. Translation gives CAISDGQGSTDTQYF.